Listed here are 8 T cell receptor beta chains from one sample, sequenced in a study of spatial heterogeneity in lung cancer (dated by TCRdb to about 2019). The time point label on this specimen signifies: sample taken at primary tumor resection. No antigens are known for them. The study at large found these results: The tumor nonsynonymous mutation count correlated with the number of expanded intratumoral alpha and beta TCRs.

The library was prepared using 5' RACE. The sequencer was a NextSeq 500. TCRdb redid the processing of the public reads, applying fastp at Q25 and MiXCR, and retained in-frame beta chains. Rows matching on CDR3 protein sequence are summarized as one entry with the most common DNA and genes. The table for this sample lists 20,000 to 30,000 distinct CDR3 sequences; approximately 10% of them were counted only once. The top ten clones comprise roughly 7.4% of the sample. This specimen was lung tumor tissue, taken at surgery. The receptors were sampled from a male donor with early-stage non-small cell lung cancer.

This clonotype was seen repeatedly, ten times or more. The V gene is TRBV21-1, the J gene TRBJ2-3; the table's D call of TRBD2 was not tested on the DNA. TRBV21-1 is a listed pseudogene. The CDR3 runs 19 residues. CDR3 protein: CASSVPRETSGRVTDTQYF. The CDR3 nucleotides are TGTGCCAGCAGCGTACCCCGGGAGACTAGCGGGAGGGTGACAGATACGCAGTATTTT.

This clonotype came up many times. The CDR3 nucleotides read TGTGCCAGCAGTGAATATATGGTCGGACACCACATACCTGGGGCCAACGTCCTGACTTTC. Amino acids: CASSEYMVGHHIPGANVLTF. The chain links TRBV25-1 to TRBJ2-6; D possibly corresponds to TRBD1 (5 bases). Germline V gene lookup returns CDR1 MGHDK and CDR2 SYGVNS. CDR3 length: 20 amino acids. V was pared by 0 bases and J by 2 bases, with 20 bases between. Based on the CDR3 plus reference TRBV25-1 and TRBJ2-6, the full variable domain is EADIYQTPRYLVIGTGKKITLECSQTMGHDKMYWYQQDPGMELHLIHYSYGVNSTEKGDLSSESTVSRIRTEHFPLTLESARPSHTSQYLCASSEYMVGHHIPGANVLTFGAGSRLTVL.

V usage is TRBV12-3 or TRBV12-4 and J usage is TRBJ2-1; weak D call: TRBD2 (6 bases). This CDR3 is built from 15 residues. V shed 1 base and J shed 5 bases, with 12 bases lying between them. This chain's CDR3 is CASSLVRLGDNEQFF. CDR3 bases: TGTGCCAGCAGTTTAGTAAGACTAGGGGACAATGAGCAGTTCTTC.

This clonotype came up many times. The gene calls are TRBV5-1 and TRBJ2-5, with TRBD2 matching 14 bases. The germline V gene has CDR1 SGHRS and CDR2 YFSETQ. This CDR3 is built from 12 residues. J gave up 11 bases and V 8 bases, and 5 bases lay outside the gene matches. Here the CDR3 reads CASGLAGGTQYF. The CDR3 nucleotides read TGCGCCAGTGGACTAGCGGGGGGTACACAGTACTTC.

This clonotype came up many times. The chain joins TRBV5-1 to TRBJ1-3; a possible D gene is TRBD1 (5 bases). The V gene's germline CDR1 is SGHRS and CDR2 YFSETQ. CDR3 length equals 14 residues. Trimming took off 4 bases at V and 0 bases at J, with 8 bases between the two ends. CDR3 in amino acids: CASSPQGSGNTIYF. In DNA form, the CDR3 reads TGCGCCAGCAGCCCCCAGGGCTCTGGAAACACCATATATTTT.

This chain links TRBV6-5 with TRBJ2-7; D gene uncertain. Germline CDR1 and CDR2: MNHEY and SVGAGI. V lost 2 bases, J lost 6 bases, and 8 bases lay in between. The CDR3 contains 12 residues. As DNA, the CDR3 is TGTGCCAGCAGTTACGGGATTAGCGAGCAGTACTTC. Translated, it gives CASSYGISEQYF.

Ten or more counts support this clonotype. The V call is TRBV7-9, the J call TRBJ1-1; no firm D call. CDR3 size: 13 residues. Germline V gene sequence: CDR1 SEHNR, CDR2 FQNEAQ (reference sequence). The ends were cut back, 3 bases at V and 4 bases at J, with 9 bases in the middle. The CDR3: CASSFEGLTEAFF. The CDR3 DNA sequence: TGTGCCAGCAGCTTCGAGGGTCTCACTGAAGCTTTCTTT.

This clonotype was seen ten or more times. V usage is TRBV5-4 and J usage is TRBJ2-7, with a weak D call TRBD2 (6 bases). Germline V gives CDR1 SGHNT, CDR2 YYREEE (reference sequence). The CDR3 is 15 amino acids. V shed 0 bases and J shed 2 bases, with 12 bases lying between them. The CDR3 is CASSLGFGRTYEQYF. The CDR3 DNA reads TGTGCCAGCAGCTTGGGGTTCGGGAGAACCTACGAGCAGTACTTC.